Described below is a single TCR beta chain sequence and its context. The antigen remains unidentified. This record comes from a study of T cell responses to AZD1222 COVID-19 vaccine. Profiled with immunoSEQ multiplex PCR; TCRdb holds only in-frame clones, not every one. The sample carries over 95,000 clones, about nine tenths recorded once. Study-wide points: Donors were chiefly white British, with a greater number of females, and clonal diversity was perhaps underestimated. It was only a handful of AZD1222 recipients who were seropositive at baseline. Repertoires in all cases were sampled only once the peak T cell response had passed.

The sequencing here drew on peripheral blood, taken on day 0 of AZD1222 vaccination. This receptor was obtained from an adult in good health.

CDR3 bases: TGTGCCAGCAGCTCTCCCACGGGGTCCTACGAGCAGTACTTC. It is translated as CASSSPTGSYEQYF. The chain recombines TRBV7-9 with TRBJ2-7, with D perhaps matching TRBD2 (5 bases). Trimming shortened V by 4 bases and J by 1 base, and 11 bases separated the two germline ends. CDR3 length: 14 amino acids. Looked up from germline, CDR1 is SEHNR and CDR2 is FQNEAQ (reference sequence).